A selection of T cell receptor beta chains follows, all from one sample in a study of T cell responses to AZD1222 COVID-19 vaccine. TCRdb's table, derived via immunoSEQ multiplex PCR, lists solely in-frame clones and lacks some. The sample contains 100,000 to 120,000 clones, just under 95% of which appear only once. The starting material was peripheral blood, obtained 28 days after the second AZD1222 dose. Receptor source: an adult who received the AZD1222 COVID-19 vaccine. The CDR3 runs from the conserved cysteine through the conserved F or W. D genes are given only for firm matches. Clone size, where shown, is once, few, many, or a class for clones that have expanded.

CDR3 DNA | CDR3 protein | D gene | clone size | J gene | V gene
TGTGCCAGCCTAGAGGTCAACAGCTACGAGCAGTACTTC | CASLEVNSYEQYF | NA | NA | TRBJ2-7 | TRBV12-3/TRBV12-4
TGTGCCAGCTCACCACCTCCCCCAGGGGGGGAGGTGGGCAATGAGCAGTTCTTC | CASSPPPPGGEVGNEQFF | NA | NA | TRBJ2-1 | TRBV18
TGCGCCAGCAGCTTAAGTACAGGGGAAGAGACCCAGTACTTC | CASSLSTGEETQYF | TRBD1 | NA | TRBJ2-5 | TRBV5-1
TGTGCCACCAGTGGGGGCGGGGGGACCTACGAGCAGTACTTC | CATSGGGGTYEQYF | TRBD2 | few | TRBJ2-7 | TRBV24-1
TGTGCCAGCAGCGGACAGGTCTACGAGCAGTACTTC | CASSGQVYEQYF | TRBD1 | once | TRBJ2-7 | TRBV28
TGTGCCAGCAGTTACTTCGGGACAGGGGCGCCCGAGCAGTACTTC | CASSYFGTGAPEQYF | TRBD1 | NA | TRBJ2-7 | TRBV6-2/TRBV6-3
TGTGCCTGGAGTGTACGGGAAAAACTGTTTTTT | CAWSVREKLFF | NA | NA | TRBJ1-4 | TRBV30
TGTGCCAGTAGTGGGGACTCCCACCCTAGCACAGATACGCAGTATTTT | CASSGDSHPSTDTQYF | NA | few | TRBJ2-3 | TRBV19
TGTGCCAGCAGCGACGGACAGGGTGGTGGCTACACCTTC | CASSDGQGGGYTF | TRBD1 | NA | TRBJ1-2 | TRBV5-4
TGTGCCAGCTCACCACGCAGGGTTGAAGGTGAAAAACTGTTTTTT | CASSPRRVEGEKLFF | NA | NA | TRBJ1-4 | TRBV18
TGTGCCAGCAGTGGAGACAGGGTGTCCTATAATTCACCCCTCCACTTT | CASSGDRVSYNSPLHF | TRBD1 | NA | TRBJ1-6 | TRBV25-1
TGTGCCAGTAGTATTGGGACGGAGGAAGGCACTGAAGCTTTCTTT | CASSIGTEEGTEAFF | NA | NA | TRBJ1-1 | TRBV19
TGTGCCAGCAGCCAAGACGGACAGGGTTGGAATGAGCAGTTCTTC | CASSQDGQGWNEQFF | TRBD1 | NA | TRBJ2-1 | TRBV4-2
TGCGCCAGCAGCTTGGAGCCTCTAGCGGGGGCAGATACGCAGTATTTT | CASSLEPLAGADTQYF | TRBD2 | NA | TRBJ2-3 | TRBV5-1
TGTGCCAGCAGCCCCATGGCTGGCTATGGCTACACCTTC | CASSPMAGYGYTF | NA | NA | TRBJ1-2 | TRBV11-2
TGTGCCAGCAGCTCCTACCTATACAGGGCTGGAAACACCATATATTTT | CASSSYLYRAGNTIYF | NA | NA | TRBJ1-3 | TRBV11-3
TGTGCCAGTAGTATAGGAGGGGGGGGAGCAGATACGCAGTATTTT | CASSIGGGGADTQYF | NA | NA | TRBJ2-3 | TRBV19
TGTGCCAGCACGTTGGGGGGGATCCCTGGAAACACCATATATTTT | CASTLGGIPGNTIYF | NA | NA | TRBJ1-3 | TRBV5-4
TGCAGCGTTGCCCTTGCAGGGCGGGATCAGCCCCAGCATTTT | CSVALAGRDQPQHF | NA | NA | TRBJ1-5 | TRBV29-1
TGTGCCATCAGTGAGGTCGGGCGGAGCTGGGATAGCTACGAGCAGTACTTC | CAISEVGRSWDSYEQYF | NA | NA | TRBJ2-7 | TRBV10-3
TGTGCCAGCAGCCAAGAACTCGTTGGGAGCTCCTACAATGAGCAGTTCTTC | CASSQELVGSSYNEQFF | NA | NA | TRBJ2-1 | TRBV4-2
TGTGCCACCAGCAACACCTACGAGCAGTACTTC | CATSNTYEQYF | NA | NA | TRBJ2-7 | TRBV15
TGTGCCAGCAGTTACTCAGGGACAGGGTTCGAAAAACTGTTTTTT | CASSYSGTGFEKLFF | TRBD1 | NA | TRBJ1-4 | TRBV6-5
TGCGCCAGCAGCCAGGAAGGGACAGGGGATTCACCCCTCCACTTT | CASSQEGTGDSPLHF | TRBD1 | NA | TRBJ1-6 | TRBV4-1
TGTGCCAGTCGTACTAATGAAAAACTGTTTTTT | CASRTNEKLFF | NA | NA | TRBJ1-4 | TRBV19
TGCGCCAGCAGCTCGACCGCGGCAGGGGAGGCAGATACGCAGTATTTT | CASSSTAAGEADTQYF | NA | NA | TRBJ2-3 | TRBV5-1
TGTGCCAGCAGCTTTTCTACAGATACGCAGTATTTT | CASSFSTDTQYF | NA | few | TRBJ2-3 | TRBV7-2
TGTGCCACCAGTGACCCCCTTAACTATGGCTACACCTTC | CATSDPLNYGYTF | NA | NA | TRBJ1-2 | TRBV24-1
TGTGCCAGCACCCTTGGACAGACTAGCGGGGCGGGAGAGCAGTTCTTC | CASTLGQTSGAGEQFF | TRBD2 | NA | TRBJ2-1 | TRBV5-4
TGTGCCAGTAGTACCCCCCCGACAGGGTTTCTCACAGATACGCAGTATTTT | CASSTPPTGFLTDTQYF | TRBD1 | once | TRBJ2-3 | TRBV19